This entry is about one T cell receptor beta chain. Between the trimmed V and J ends, which lost 4 bases and 1 base, there was a span of 12 bases. The CDR3 extends over 15 amino acids. Germline V gene sequence: CDR1 SGHRS, CDR2 YFSETQ. Source study methods: Researchers report that nucleated cell counts were estimated from reference gene primer amplification. Clones were read by immunoSEQ multiplex PCR, and TCRdb kept only the in-frame ones, dropping some. V and J calls and clone size are given by that table; D and trimming were obtained from the DNA. The sample includes some 260,000 clones, about 86% of them seen just once. The sample comes from a study of blood T cell repertoires in COVID-19.

This receptor was taken from a man older than 75 with acute or convalescent COVID-19. The specimen sequenced was peripheral blood. V usage is TRBV5-1 and J usage is TRBJ1-3, with D maybe TRBD1 (5 bases). Here the CDR3 reads CASSPDGGSGNTIYF. The CDR3 DNA reads TGCGCCAGCAGCCCGGACGGGGGGTCTGGAAACACCATATATTTT.